A selection of T cell receptor beta chains follows, all from one sample in a study of blood T cells in healthy people across ages. From the 5' RACE reads, TCRdb called clonotypes with MiXCR, one entry per CDR3 protein. The data show some 940,000 distinct CDR3 sequences, 25% to 30% seen once. These data also formed part of another study, on T cells of mothers and their children.

The sample comprised blood. Receptor source: a middle-aged woman in good health. Both conserved end residues are part of each CDR3. A D gene is named only where the DNA matches it firmly. Clone size is shown for a subset of rows, as once, few, many or a class of expanded clone.

clone_size	d_call	v_call	j_call	cdr3_aa	cdr3_nt
few	TRBD1	TRBV3-1	TRBJ1-2	CASSLPQGIYTF	TGTGCCAGCAGTCTCCCACAGGGGATCTACACCTTC
.	.	TRBV2	TRBJ1-5	CASSVGVRSNQPQHF	TGTGCCAGCAGTGTTGGGGTAAGGAGCAATCAGCCCCAGCATTTT
.	.	TRBV28	TRBJ1-2	CASGQLPGTASYGYTF	TGTGCCAGCGGCCAACTCCCGGGGACGGCAAGCTATGGCTACACCTTC
many	.	TRBV29-1	TRBJ2-7	CSVETGGGEQYF	TGCAGCGTTGAGACAGGAGGAGGCGAGCAGTACTTC
few	TRBD2	TRBV27	TRBJ2-7	CASSSQAGSYNEQYF	TGTGCCAGCAGTTCCCAAGCGGGATCCTACAATGAGCAGTACTTC
many	.	TRBV5-5	TRBJ2-7	CASSLRTSSTTTSYEQYF	TGTGCCAGCAGCTTGAGGACCTCGTCGACCACCACGTCCTACGAGCAGTACTTC
many	.	TRBV5-1	TRBJ2-7	CASSFEAQSPYEQYF	TGCGCCAGCAGCTTCGAAGCGCAGTCCCCCTACGAGCAGTACTTC
many	TRBD2	TRBV18	TRBJ2-1	CASSPKQRGNEQFF	TGTGCCAGCTCACCAAAACAGCGGGGGAATGAGCAGTTCTTC
few	TRBD2	TRBV11-2	TRBJ2-1	CASSMAQTSGGAEQFF	TGTGCCAGCAGTATGGCCCAGACTAGCGGGGGGGCTGAGCAGTTCTTC
.	.	TRBV25-1	TRBJ1-1	CASHLNAEAFF	TGTGCCAGCCACTTAAACGCTGAAGCTTTCTTT